This is a list of T cell receptor beta chains from one sample in a study of a mutant IDH1 vaccine in newly diagnosed glioma. Sequencing used immunoSEQ multiplex PCR; TCRdb keeps in-frame clones, though not all of them. The repertoire holds some 60,000 clones, with about 87% as singletons. These receptors have no known antigen. Sequencing was performed on PBMCs, taken from a glioma patient whose treatment included an IDH1 peptide vaccine. Receptors originate from a woman aged 40-49 years with glioma. Both conserved end residues are trimmed from each CDR3. Fields, in order: J gene, V gene, CDR3 protein.

>TRBJ2-1|TRBV10-3
AISESYRDRTEQF
>TRBJ1-4|TRBV4-3
ASSQVRGGFYEKLF
>TRBJ1-5|TRBV6-6
ASTGAPTHQPQH
>TRBJ1-2|TRBV6-1
ASSTRTGDYGYT
>TRBJ1-1|TRBV2
ASSEGEAF
>TRBJ2-7|TRBV7-9
ASSPPGLEGYEQY
>TRBJ1-2|TRBV19
ASSSGQGPNYGYT
>TRBJ2-7|TRBV15
ATSRGSSGGPYEQY
>TRBJ1-4|TRBV25-1
ASADRVGEKLF
>TRBJ2-7|TRBV18
ASSPPRGVLREQY
>TRBJ2-5|TRBV5-1
ASKGLAGFQETQY
>TRBJ2-7|TRBV5-1
ASSLGGSSYEQY
>TRBJ1-1|TRBV19
ASIRGQGMNTEAF
>TRBJ2-1|TRBV4-3
ASSRTASSYNEQF
>TRBJ2-7|TRBV7-2
ASSFLTVSYEQY
>TRBJ2-6|TRBV18
ASSPQRTGRAGANVLT
>TRBJ2-5|TRBV5-8
ASSLVPGVQETQY
>TRBJ2-3|TRBV29-1
SASGVASGGGTDTQY
>TRBJ2-7|TRBV7-2
ASRRFVNSYEQY
>TRBJ1-2|TRBV2
ASLDSVYGYT
>TRBJ1-1|TRBV6-6
ASSYREGITEAF
>TRBJ2-5|TRBV29-1
SVQSRGPGAQY
>TRBJ2-1|TRBV11-2
ASSGTSGAHEQF
>TRBJ2-3|TRBV2
ASSVPLAGVSTDTQY
>TRBJ2-1|TRBV14
ASSQVEGPYNEQF
>TRBJ1-2|TRBV5-3
ARSHRMGIYGYT
>TRBJ2-5|TRBV10-3
ATGLAVGETQY
>TRBJ1-2|TRBV5-3
ATRHRAVKYGYT
>TRBJ1-4|TRBV5-1
ASSFSGASSEKLF
>TRBJ1-1|TRBV19
ASRDRGRFVNTEAF
>TRBJ1-4|TRBV4-3
ASSQDSRGGSANEKLF
>TRBJ1-5|TRBV7-9
ASSLSWQPQH
>TRBJ2-1|TRBV30
AWSGVDEQF
>TRBJ2-7|TRBV4-1
ASSPPGRPLGSEQY
>TRBJ1-4|TRBV6-5
ASSEGRTTNEKLF
>TRBJ1-5|TRBV28
ASSLCNQPQH
>TRBJ1-1|TRBV10-3
AISVDSLNTEAF
>TRBJ1-5|TRBV10-1
ASKGREPQH
>TRBJ2-7|TRBV28
ASSLPGTSSYEQY
>TRBJ1-1|TRBV19
ASSSPGAVHTEAF
>TRBJ2-2|TRBV5-1
ASSFPTGEGTGELF
>TRBJ2-1|TRBV7-3
ASSWGGGLLNEQF
>TRBJ1-1|TRBV7-9
ASSPTVLNTEAF
>TRBJ1-4|TRBV4-1
ASSPTAGGDNEKLF